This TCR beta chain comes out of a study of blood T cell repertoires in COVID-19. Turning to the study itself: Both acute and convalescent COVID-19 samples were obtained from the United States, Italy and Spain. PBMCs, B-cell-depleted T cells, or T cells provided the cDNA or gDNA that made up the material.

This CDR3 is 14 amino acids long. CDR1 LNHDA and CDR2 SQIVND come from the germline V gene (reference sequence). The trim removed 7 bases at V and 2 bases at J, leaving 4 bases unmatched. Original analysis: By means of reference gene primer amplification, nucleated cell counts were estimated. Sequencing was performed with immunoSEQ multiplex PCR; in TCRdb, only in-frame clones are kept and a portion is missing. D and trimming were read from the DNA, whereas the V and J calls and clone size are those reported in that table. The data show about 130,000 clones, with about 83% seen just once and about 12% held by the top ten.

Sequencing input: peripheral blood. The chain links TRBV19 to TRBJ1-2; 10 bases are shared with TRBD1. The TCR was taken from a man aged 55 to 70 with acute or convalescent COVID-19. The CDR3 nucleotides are TGTGCCAGTACCGACAGGGGGCTAAACTATGGCTACACCTTC. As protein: CASTDRGLNYGYTF.